This is a list of T cell receptor beta chains from one sample in a study of blood T cell repertoires in COVID-19. Profiled with immunoSEQ multiplex PCR; TCRdb holds only in-frame clones, not every one. The table records about 230,000 clones, approximately 90% of them present only once. Sequenced input: PBMCs or T cells enriched from blood (not recorded which). The receptors stem from a middle-aged woman with acute COVID-19. Both conserved end residues are part of each CDR3. D genes are given only for firm matches. Clone size is stated in some rows and not others, as once, few, many or a class when expanded.

clone_size,d_call,v_call,j_call,cdr3_aa,cdr3_nt
-,TRBD2,TRBV27,TRBJ2-1,CASSGGLAGVNEQFF,TGTGCCAGCAGCGGCGGACTAGCGGGAGTTAATGAGCAGTTCTTC
-,-,TRBV5-5,TRBJ1-1,CASSSVANTEAFF,TGTGCCAGCAGCTCTGTGGCTAACACTGAAGCTTTCTTT
once,-,TRBV11-2,TRBJ1-6,CASSSGGSYNSPLHF,TGTGCCAGCAGCTCCGGAGGTTCCTATAATTCACCCCTCCACTTT
-,TRBD2,TRBV2,TRBJ2-1,CASTQVGLAGYNEQFF,TGTGCCAGTACTCAAGTGGGACTAGCGGGATACAATGAGCAGTTCTTC
once,-,TRBV9,TRBJ1-2,CASSVDDSITGPYGYTF,TGTGCCAGCAGCGTAGATGATTCTATAACAGGCCCCTATGGCTACACCTTC
-,-,TRBV12-5,TRBJ1-5,CASGLVTGFTQPQHF,TGTGCTAGTGGTTTGGTCACAGGGTTTACTCAGCCCCAGCATTTT
-,-,TRBV10-1,TRBJ1-5,CASSESGNQPQHF,TGCGCCAGCAGTGAAAGCGGCAATCAGCCCCAGCATTTT
-,-,TRBV29-1,TRBJ1-4,CSVMGLNEKLFF,TGCAGCGTTATGGGCCTTAATGAAAAACTGTTTTTT
-,-,TRBV2,TRBJ1-5,CASTGFSNQPQHF,TGTGCCAGCACGGGGTTTAGCAATCAGCCCCAGCATTTT
-,-,TRBV4-3,TRBJ2-6,CASSQDQTGRDVLTF,TGCGCCAGCAGCCAAGATCAAACAGGGAGGGACGTCCTGACTTTC
-,-,TRBV12-5,TRBJ1-3,CASGLSQRQYSGNTIYF,TGTGCTAGTGGTTTGTCCCAAAGACAGTACTCTGGAAACACCATATATTTT
-,TRBD1,TRBV19,TRBJ1-5,CASSTDRGAHQPQHF,TGTGCCAGTAGTACCGACAGGGGCGCACATCAGCCCCAGCATTTT
-,-,TRBV6-5,TRBJ2-3,CASIPLIGEDTQYF,TGTGCCAGCATCCCCTTAATAGGAGAAGATACGCAGTATTTT